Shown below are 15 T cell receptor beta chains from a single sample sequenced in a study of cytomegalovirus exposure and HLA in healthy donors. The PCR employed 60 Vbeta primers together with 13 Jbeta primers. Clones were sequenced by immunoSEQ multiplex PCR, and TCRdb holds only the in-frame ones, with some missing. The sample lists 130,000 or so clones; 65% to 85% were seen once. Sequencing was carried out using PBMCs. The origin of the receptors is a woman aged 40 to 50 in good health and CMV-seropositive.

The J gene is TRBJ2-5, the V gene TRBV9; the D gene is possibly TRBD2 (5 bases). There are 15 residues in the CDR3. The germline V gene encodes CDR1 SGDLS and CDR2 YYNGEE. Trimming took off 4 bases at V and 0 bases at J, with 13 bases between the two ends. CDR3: CASSPAWRDQETQYF. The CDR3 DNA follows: TGTGCCAGCAGCCCCGCGTGGCGGGACCAAGAGACCCAGTACTTC.

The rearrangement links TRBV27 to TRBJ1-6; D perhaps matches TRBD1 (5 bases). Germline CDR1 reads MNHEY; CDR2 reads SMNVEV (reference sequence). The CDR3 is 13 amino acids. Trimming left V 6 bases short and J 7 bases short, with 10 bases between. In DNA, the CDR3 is TGTGCCAGCAGCGGACACGCGAATTCACCCCTCCACTTT. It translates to CASSGHANSPLHF.

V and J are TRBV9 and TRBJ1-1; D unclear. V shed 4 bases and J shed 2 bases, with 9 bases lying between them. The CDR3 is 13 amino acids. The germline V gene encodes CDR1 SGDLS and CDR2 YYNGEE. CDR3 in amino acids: CASSSRDNTEAFF. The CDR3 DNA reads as TGTGCCAGCAGCTCGAGGGATAACACTGAAGCTTTCTTT.

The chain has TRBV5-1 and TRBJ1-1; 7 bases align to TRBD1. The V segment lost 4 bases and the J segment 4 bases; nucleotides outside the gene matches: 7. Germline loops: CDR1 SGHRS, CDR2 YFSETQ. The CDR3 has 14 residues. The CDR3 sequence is CASSPPGGGTEAFF. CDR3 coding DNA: TGCGCCAGCAGCCCCCCAGGGGGAGGCACTGAAGCTTTCTTT.

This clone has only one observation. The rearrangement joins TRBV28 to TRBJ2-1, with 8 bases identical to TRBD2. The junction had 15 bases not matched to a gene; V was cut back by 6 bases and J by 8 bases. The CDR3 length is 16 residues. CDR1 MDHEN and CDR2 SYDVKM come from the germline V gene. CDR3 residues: CASRAEVAGGAHEQFF. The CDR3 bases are TGTGCCAGCAGGGCGGAGGTGGCGGGAGGAGCCCATGAGCAGTTCTTC.

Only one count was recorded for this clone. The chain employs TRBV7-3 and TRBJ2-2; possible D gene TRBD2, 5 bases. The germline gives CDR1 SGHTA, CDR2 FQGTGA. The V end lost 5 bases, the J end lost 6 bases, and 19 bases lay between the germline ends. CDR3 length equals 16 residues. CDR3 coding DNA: TGTGCCAGCAGCCCTGACGGGCTAGCCCGAGCCGGGGAGCTGTTTTTT. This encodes CASSPDGLARAGELFF.

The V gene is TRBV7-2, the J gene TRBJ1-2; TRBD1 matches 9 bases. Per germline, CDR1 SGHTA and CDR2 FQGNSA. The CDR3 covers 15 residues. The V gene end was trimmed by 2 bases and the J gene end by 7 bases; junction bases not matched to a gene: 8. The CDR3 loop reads CASSLTGQGISGYTF. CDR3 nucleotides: TGTGCCAGCAGCTTAACGGGACAGGGAATCTCTGGCTACACCTTC.

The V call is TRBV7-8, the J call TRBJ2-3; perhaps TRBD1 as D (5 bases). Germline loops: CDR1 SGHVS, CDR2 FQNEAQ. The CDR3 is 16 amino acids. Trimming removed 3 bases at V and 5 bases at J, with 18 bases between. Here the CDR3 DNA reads TGTGCCAGCAGCTTGCCTACAGGCGGTCCCAAAGATACGCAGTATTTT. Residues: CASSLPTGGPKDTQYF.

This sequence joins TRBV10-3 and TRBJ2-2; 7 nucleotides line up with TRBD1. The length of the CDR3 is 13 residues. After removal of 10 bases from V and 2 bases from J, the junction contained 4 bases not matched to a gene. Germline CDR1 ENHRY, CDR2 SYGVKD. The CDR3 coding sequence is TGTGCCACCCGGACAGGAAACACCGGGGAGCTGTTTTTT. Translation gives CATRTGNTGELFF.

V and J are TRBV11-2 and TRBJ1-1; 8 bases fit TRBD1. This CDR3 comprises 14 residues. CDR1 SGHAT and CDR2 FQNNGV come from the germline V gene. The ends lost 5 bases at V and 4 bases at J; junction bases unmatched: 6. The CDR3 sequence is CASSPDRGGTEAFF. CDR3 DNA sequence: TGTGCCAGCAGCCCCGACAGGGGAGGCACTGAAGCTTTCTTT.

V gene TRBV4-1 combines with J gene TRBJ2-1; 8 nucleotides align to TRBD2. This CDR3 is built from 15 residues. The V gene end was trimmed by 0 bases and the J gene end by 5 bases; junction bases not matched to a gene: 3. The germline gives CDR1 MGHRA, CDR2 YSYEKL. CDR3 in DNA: TGCGCCAGCAGCCAAGAGGCAGCGGGAGACAATGAGCAGTTCTTC. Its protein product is CASSQEAAGDNEQFF.

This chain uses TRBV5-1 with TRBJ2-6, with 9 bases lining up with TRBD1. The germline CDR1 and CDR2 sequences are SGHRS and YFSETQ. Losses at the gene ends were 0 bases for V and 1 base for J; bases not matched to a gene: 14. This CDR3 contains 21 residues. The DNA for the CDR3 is TGCGCCAGCAGCTTGGGGGACAGGGAGCTCCTTCCGTCTTCTGGGGCCAACGTCCTGACTTTC. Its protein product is CASSLGDRELLPSSGANVLTF.

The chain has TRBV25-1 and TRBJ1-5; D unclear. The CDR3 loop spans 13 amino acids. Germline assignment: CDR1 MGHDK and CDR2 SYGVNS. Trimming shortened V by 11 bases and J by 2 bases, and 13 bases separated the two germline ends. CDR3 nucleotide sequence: TGTGCCTCCGGGGAAGCGGGCAATCAGCCCCAGCATTTT. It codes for CASGEAGNQPQHF.

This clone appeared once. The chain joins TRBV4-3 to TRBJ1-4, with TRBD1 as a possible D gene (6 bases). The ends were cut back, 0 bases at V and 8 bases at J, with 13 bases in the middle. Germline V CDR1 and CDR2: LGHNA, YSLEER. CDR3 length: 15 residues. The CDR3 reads CASSQDAGGGEKLFF. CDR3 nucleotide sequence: TGCGCCAGCAGCCAAGATGCGGGGGGCGGCGAAAAACTGTTTTTT.

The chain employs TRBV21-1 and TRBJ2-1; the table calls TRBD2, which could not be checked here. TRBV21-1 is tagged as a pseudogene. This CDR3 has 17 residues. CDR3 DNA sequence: TGTGCCAGCAGCATCTCTATCGTGGCGGCAAGTGGCAATGAGCAGTTCTTC. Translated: CASSISIVAASGNEQFF.